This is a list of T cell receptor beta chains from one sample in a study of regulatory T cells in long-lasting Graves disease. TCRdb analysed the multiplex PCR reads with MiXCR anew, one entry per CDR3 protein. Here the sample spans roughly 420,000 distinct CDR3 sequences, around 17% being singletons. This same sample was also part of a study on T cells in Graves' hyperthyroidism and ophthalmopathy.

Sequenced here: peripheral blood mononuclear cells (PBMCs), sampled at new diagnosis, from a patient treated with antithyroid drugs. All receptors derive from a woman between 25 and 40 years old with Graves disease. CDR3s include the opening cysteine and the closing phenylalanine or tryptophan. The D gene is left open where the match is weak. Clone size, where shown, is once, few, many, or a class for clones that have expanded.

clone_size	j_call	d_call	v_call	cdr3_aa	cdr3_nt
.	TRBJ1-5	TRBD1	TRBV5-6	CASSLGQGASNQPQHF	TGTGCCAGCAGCTTGGGACAGGGGGCAAGCAATCAGCCCCAGCATTTT
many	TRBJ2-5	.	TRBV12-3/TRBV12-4	CASSFLEGETQYF	TGTGCCAGCAGTTTCCTAGAGGGAGAGACCCAGTACTTC
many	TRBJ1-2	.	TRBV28	CASSSTHNYGYTF	TGTGCCAGCAGTTCGACACACAACTATGGCTACACCTTC
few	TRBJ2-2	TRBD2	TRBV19	CASSIASGSLGELFF	TGTGCCAGTAGTATAGCTAGCGGGTCCCTCGGGGAGCTGTTTTTT
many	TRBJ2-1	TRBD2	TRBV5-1	CASSLLAGAYNEQFF	TGCGCCAGCAGCCTACTAGCGGGAGCCTACAATGAGCAGTTCTTC
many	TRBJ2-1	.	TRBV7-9	CASSPITGLYNEQFF	TGTGCCAGCAGCCCGATCACAGGGTTGTACAATGAGCAGTTCTTC
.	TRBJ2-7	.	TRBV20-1	CSATAGPPIRSYEQYF	TGCAGTGCTACGGCGGGACCCCCCATCCGGTCCTACGAGCAGTACTTC
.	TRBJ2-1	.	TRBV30	CAWSARREQFF	TGTGCCTGGAGTGCCCGGCGGGAGCAGTTCTTC
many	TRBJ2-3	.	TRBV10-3	CAISDPFGAYTDTQYF	TGTGCCATCAGTGACCCATTCGGGGCCTACACAGATACGCAGTATTTT
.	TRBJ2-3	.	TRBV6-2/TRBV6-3	CASSYSISSADTQYF	TGTGCCAGCAGTTACTCGATTTCTAGCGCAGATACGCAGTATTTT
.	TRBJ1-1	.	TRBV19	CACQLGGSEAFF	TGTGCCTGCCAGTTGGGAGGCAGTGAAGCTTTCTTT
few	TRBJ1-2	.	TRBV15	CATSRGDPYGYTF	TGTGCCACCAGCAGAGGAGACCCCTATGGCTACACCTTC